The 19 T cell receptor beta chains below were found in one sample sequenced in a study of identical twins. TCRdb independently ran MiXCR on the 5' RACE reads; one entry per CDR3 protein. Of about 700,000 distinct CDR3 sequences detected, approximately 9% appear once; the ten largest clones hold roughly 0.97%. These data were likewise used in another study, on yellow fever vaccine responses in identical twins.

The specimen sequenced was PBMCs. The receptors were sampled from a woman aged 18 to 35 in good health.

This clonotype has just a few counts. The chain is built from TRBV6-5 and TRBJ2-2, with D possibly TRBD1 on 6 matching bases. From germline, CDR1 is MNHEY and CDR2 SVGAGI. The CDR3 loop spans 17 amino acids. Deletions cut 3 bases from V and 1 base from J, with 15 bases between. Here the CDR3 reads CASSYGPNRVNTGELFF. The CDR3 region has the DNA TGTGCCAGCAGTTATGGCCCGAACAGGGTGAACACCGGGGAGCTGTTTTTT.

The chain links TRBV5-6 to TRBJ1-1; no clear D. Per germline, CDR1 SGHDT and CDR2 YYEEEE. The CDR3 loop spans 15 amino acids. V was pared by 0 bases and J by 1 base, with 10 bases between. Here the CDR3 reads CASSLVASQNTEAFF. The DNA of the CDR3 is TGTGCCAGCAGCTTGGTGGCCAGTCAGAACACTGAAGCTTTCTTT.

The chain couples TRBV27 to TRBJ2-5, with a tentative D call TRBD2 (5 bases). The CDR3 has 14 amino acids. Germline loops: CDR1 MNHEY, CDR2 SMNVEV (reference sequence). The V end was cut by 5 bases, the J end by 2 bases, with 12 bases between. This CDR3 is CASSPGNAQETQYF. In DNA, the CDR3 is TGTGCCAGCAGTCCGGGAAACGCGCAAGAGACCCAGTACTTC.

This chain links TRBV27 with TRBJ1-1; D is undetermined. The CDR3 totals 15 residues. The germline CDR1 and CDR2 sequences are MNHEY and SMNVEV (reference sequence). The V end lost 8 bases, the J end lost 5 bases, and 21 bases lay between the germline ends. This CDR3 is CASWATPPSRTEAFF. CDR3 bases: TGTGCCAGCTGGGCTACCCCGCCATCGAGGACTGAAGCTTTCTTT.

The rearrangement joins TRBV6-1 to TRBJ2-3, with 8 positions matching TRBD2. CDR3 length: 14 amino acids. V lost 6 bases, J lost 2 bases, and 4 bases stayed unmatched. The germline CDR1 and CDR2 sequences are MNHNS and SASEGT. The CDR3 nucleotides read TGTGCCAGCAGGATAGCGGGAACCACAGATACGCAGTATTTT. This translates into CASRIAGTTDTQYF.

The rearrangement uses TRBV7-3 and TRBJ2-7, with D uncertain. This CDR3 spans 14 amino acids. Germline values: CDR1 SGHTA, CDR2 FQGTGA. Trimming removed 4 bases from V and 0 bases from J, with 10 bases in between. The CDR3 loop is CASSSGPVSYEQYF. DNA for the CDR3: TGTGCCAGCAGCTCCGGACCGGTCTCCTACGAGCAGTACTTC.

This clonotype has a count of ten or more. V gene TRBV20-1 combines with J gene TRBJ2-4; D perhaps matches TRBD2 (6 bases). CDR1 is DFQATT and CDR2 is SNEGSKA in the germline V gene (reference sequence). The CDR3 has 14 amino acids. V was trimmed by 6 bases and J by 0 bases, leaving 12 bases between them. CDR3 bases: TGCAGTGCAAGGGCGGGACTAGCCAAAAACATTCAGTACTTC. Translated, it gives CSARAGLAKNIQYF.

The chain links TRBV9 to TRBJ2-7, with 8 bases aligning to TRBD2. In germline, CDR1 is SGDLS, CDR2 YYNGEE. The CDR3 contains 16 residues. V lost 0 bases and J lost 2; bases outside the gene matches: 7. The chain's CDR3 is CASSVGLRGAPYEQYF. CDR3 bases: TGTGCCAGCAGCGTAGGTCTGCGGGGGGCCCCCTACGAGCAGTACTTC.

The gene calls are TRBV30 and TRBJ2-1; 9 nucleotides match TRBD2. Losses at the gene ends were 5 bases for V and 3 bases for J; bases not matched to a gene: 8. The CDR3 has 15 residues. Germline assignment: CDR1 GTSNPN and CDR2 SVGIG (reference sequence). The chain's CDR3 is CAWRTAGGFYNEQFF. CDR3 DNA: TGTGCCTGGCGGACAGCGGGGGGCTTCTACAATGAGCAGTTCTTC.

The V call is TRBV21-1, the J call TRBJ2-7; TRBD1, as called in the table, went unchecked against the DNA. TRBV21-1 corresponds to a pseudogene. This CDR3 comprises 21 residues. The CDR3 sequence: CASSKASTGQVILKGTYEQYF. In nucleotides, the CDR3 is TGTGCCAGCAGCAAAGCGAGTACAGGACAGGTTATATTAAAGGGAACCTACGAGCAGTACTTC.

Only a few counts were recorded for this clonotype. The CDR3 region has the DNA TGTGCCAGCAGCTTAACAGGGTTGGACAAAAACATTCAGTACTTC. Amino acid sequence: CASSLTGLDKNIQYF. This chain links TRBV7-9 with TRBJ2-4, with D possibly matching TRBD1 (6 bases). The germline V gene encodes CDR1 SEHNR and CDR2 FQNEAQ (reference sequence). V gave up 2 bases and J gave up 3 bases, with 11 bases separating them. This CDR3 region has 15 residues. Full variable domain (rest looked up from reference TRBV7-9 and TRBJ2-4): DTGVSQNPRHKITKRGQNVTFRCDPISEHNRLYWYRQTLGQGPEFLTYFQNEAQLEKSRLLSDRFSAERPKGSFSTLEIQRTEQGDSAMYLCASSLTGLDKNIQYFGAGTRLSVL.

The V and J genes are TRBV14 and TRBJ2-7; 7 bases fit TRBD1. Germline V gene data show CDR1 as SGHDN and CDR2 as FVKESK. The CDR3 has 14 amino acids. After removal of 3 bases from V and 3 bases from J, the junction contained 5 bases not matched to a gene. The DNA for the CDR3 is TGTGCCAGCAGCCACCGACAGGGTCGCTACGAGCAGTACTTC. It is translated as CASSHRQGRYEQYF. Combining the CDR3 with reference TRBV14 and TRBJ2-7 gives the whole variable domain EAGVTQFPSHSVIEKGQTVTLRCDPISGHDNLYWYRRVMGKEIKFLLHFVKESKQDESGMPNNRFLAERTGGTYSTLKVQPAELEDSGVYFCASSHRQGRYEQYFGPGTRLTVT.

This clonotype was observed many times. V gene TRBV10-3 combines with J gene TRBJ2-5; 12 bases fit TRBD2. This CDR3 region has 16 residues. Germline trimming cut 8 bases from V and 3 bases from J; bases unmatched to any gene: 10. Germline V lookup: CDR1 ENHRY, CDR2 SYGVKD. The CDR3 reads CAISARRLAGEETQYF. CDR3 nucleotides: TGTGCCATCTCCGCCCGAAGACTAGCGGGAGAAGAGACCCAGTACTTC.

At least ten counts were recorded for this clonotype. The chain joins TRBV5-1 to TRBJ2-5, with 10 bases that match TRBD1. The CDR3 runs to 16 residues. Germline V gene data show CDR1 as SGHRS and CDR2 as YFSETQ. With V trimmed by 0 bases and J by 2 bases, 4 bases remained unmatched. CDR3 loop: CASSLEGTGVQETQYF. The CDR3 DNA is TGCGCCAGCAGCTTGGAGGGGACAGGGGTTCAAGAGACCCAGTACTTC.

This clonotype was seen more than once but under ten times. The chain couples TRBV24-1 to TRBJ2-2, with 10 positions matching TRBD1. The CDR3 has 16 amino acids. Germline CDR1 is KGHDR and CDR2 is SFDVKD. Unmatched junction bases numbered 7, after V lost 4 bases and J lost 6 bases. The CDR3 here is CATSDTRDRGAGELFF. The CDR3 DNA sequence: TGTGCCACCAGTGACACCCGGGACAGGGGCGCCGGGGAGCTGTTTTTT.

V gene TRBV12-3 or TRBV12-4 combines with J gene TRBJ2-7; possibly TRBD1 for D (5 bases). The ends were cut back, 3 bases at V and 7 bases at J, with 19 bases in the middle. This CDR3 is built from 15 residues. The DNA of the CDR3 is TGTGCCAGCAGTTTCGAGGACACATTATCACGGGAGCAGTACTTC. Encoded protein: CASSFEDTLSREQYF.

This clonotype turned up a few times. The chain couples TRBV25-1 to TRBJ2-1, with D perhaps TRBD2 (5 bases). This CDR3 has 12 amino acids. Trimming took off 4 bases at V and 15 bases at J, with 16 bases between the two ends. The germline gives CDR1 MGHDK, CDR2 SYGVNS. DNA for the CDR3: TGTGCCAGCAGTGCCGGCGGACCGAGCGGGTTCTTC. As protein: CASSAGGPSGFF.

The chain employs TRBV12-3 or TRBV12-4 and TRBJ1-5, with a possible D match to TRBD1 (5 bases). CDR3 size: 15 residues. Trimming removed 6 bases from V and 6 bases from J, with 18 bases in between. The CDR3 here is CASSSSGTTGQPQHF. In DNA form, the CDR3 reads TGTGCCAGCAGCTCATCCGGGACTACCGGTCAGCCCCAGCATTTT.

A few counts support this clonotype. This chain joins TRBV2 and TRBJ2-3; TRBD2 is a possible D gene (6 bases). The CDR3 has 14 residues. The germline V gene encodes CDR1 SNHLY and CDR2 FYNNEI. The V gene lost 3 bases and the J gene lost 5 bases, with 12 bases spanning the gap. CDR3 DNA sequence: TGTGCCAGCAGTGATTTTCAGGGAGGAGATACGCAGTATTTT. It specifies CASSDFQGGDTQYF.